This T cell receptor beta chain was observed in a study of control samples from healthy donors and cancer patients. The CDR3 spans 14 residues. Germline V lookup: CDR1 MGHDK, CDR2 SYGVNS. V was cut by 6 bases and J by 7 bases, with 19 bases left in between. The assay was immunoSEQ multiplex PCR, and TCRdb's table has in-frame clones only and misses some. The sample has 45,000 or so clones, around 93% seen once; the top ten hold 20% to 25%. The sequence was obtained from a woman aged 40 to 50 with head and neck cancer. This rearrangement joins TRBV25-1 to TRBJ2-7; TRBD2 is a possible D gene (6 bases). Sequencing was done on a sample of PBMCs. CDR3 coding DNA: TGTGCCAGCAGCTTGCGGGACTCTAGACGGGAGCAGTACTTC. This gives the protein CASSLRDSRREQYF.